This T cell receptor (beta chain) derives from a study of chemoradiotherapy in HPV16-positive cancers. The study's findings and limits: Only a couple of HPV16-positive patients supplied the functional HPV-specificity definition. Candidate HPV-specific clones and E7-related TCR motifs grew in tumor during treatment.

Deletions cut 0 bases from V and 8 bases from J, with 13 bases between. CDR3 size: 15 residues. Germline lookup yields CDR1 LGHNA and CDR2 YSLEER. A word on this clone: The target antigen is unknown.

Repeated repertoire sampling spanned the course of chemoradiotherapy. Some clones are missing from TCRdb's copy, which holds only in-frame ones; the method was immunoSEQ multiplex PCR. Altogether around 2,300 clones are present, 80% to 85% being singletons, with the ten largest covering approximately 42%. This clonotype was sampled from a human donor with HPV-associated anogenital cancer. Sequencing used tumor tissue, obtained from a patient who underwent chemoradiotherapy. The J gene is TRBJ2-2, the V gene TRBV4-3; weak D call: TRBD2 (6 bases). CDR3 in amino acids: CASSQDRTAGGELFF. DNA of the CDR3: TGCGCCAGCAGCCAAGATAGGACCGCGGGGGGGGAGCTGTTTTTT.